These T cell receptor beta chains were read from a single sample in a study of Graves' ophthalmopathy and Graves' hyperthyroidism. TCRdb itself ran the multiplex PCR reads through MiXCR, one entry per CDR3 protein. The data show 300,000 to 450,000 distinct CDR3 sequences, approximately 18% seen once. The sequencing input was peripheral blood. The receptors derive from an adult woman with stable Graves' hyperthyroidism. The CDR3 runs from the conserved cysteine through the conserved F or W. The D gene is left open where the match is weak. Rows may omit the clone size; those that give it use once, few, many or a size class.

>TRBJ2-7|TRBV2|15|many|.
TGTGCCAGCAGAAAGGGGCCAGGAGGGACCTACGAGCAGTACTTC
CASRKGPGGTYEQYF
>TRBJ2-7|TRBV7-2|15|many|.
TGTGCCAGCAGCTTTACAGGGTCTTTAAACTACGAGCAGTACTTC
CASSFTGSLNYEQYF
>TRBJ2-4|TRBV20-1|18|many|TRBD1
TGCAGTGCTAAACCGGGACAGGGGGTTGTGAGTACCAAAAACATTCAGTACTTC
CSAKPGQGVVSTKNIQYF
>TRBJ1-1|TRBV6-1|14|many|.
TGTGCCAGCAGCACACCCACTGGGACCACTGAAGCTTTCTTT
CASSTPTGTTEAFF
>TRBJ2-7|TRBV12-5|12|many|.
TGTGCTAGTGGTTTGGTTTCCGGCGAGCAGTACTTC
CASGLVSGEQYF
>TRBJ1-2|TRBV28|12|many|.
TGTGCCAGCAGTCCCTTCCTGGGGGGCTACACCTTC
CASSPFLGGYTF
>TRBJ2-7|TRBV4-3|16|many|TRBD1
TGCGCCAGCAGCCAAGATGCCGGGACAGTCTCCTACGAGCAGTACTTC
CASSQDAGTVSYEQYF
>TRBJ2-7|TRBV20-1|14|many|.
TGCAGTGCTAGAGCGCCGGAGAGGGCCTACGAGCAGTACTTC
CSARAPERAYEQYF
>TRBJ1-2|TRBV29-1|15|many|.
TGCAGCGTTGAACTGGGTGACCGATCCCTTGGTGGCTACACCTTC
CSVELGDRSLGGYTF
>TRBJ1-2|TRBV9|19|.|.
TGTGCCAGCAGCGAGAGGGCCGGAACAGGGACGAACCTAAACTATGGCTACACCTTC
CASSERAGTGTNLNYGYTF
>TRBJ2-2|TRBV28|16|many|.
TGTGCCAGCAGTTTATTGGGCGCCGCGAACACCGGGGAGCTGTTTTTT
CASSLLGAANTGELFF
>TRBJ1-1|TRBV7-2|15|many|TRBD1
TGTGCCAGCAGCCTGTTACAGGGGGTGAACACTGAAGCTTTCTTT
CASSLLQGVNTEAFF
>TRBJ1-5|TRBV28|15|many|TRBD1
TGTGCCAGCAGTCTTACCCTACACAGGGGACAGCCCCAGCATTTT
CASSLTLHRGQPQHF
>TRBJ2-4|TRBV2|14|many|.
TGTGCCAGCAGTGATAGGCGGTCCGGAGGCATTCAGTACTTC
CASSDRRSGGIQYF
>TRBJ2-7|TRBV7-9|11|many|TRBD1
TGTGCCAGCAGCCAAGGACAGGGCCAGCACTTC
CASSQGQGQHF
>TRBJ1-1|TRBV7-6|16|.|TRBD1
TGTGCCAGCAGCCCCCAGGGGGGGCAGATGAACACTGAAGCTTTCTTT
CASSPQGGQMNTEAFF
>TRBJ2-7|TRBV28|15|many|TRBD2
TGTGCCAGCAGAATAGCGGGAGGCCTCGCCTACGAGCAGTACTTC
CASRIAGGLAYEQYF
>TRBJ1-1|TRBV7-3|15|.|TRBD1
TGTGCCAGCAGCGAGTACGGGACAGGGGCCACTGAAGCTTGCTTT
CASSEYGTGATEACF
>TRBJ2-5|TRBV12-3/TRBV12-4|15|many|.
TGTGCCAGCAGTTTGGCGACACGAACCCAAGAGACCCAGTACTTC
CASSLATRTQETQYF
>TRBJ2-7|TRBV20-1|13|.|TRBD2
TGCAGTGCTAGAGAGGCGGGACTAGCGGGAGAGTACTTC
CSAREAGLAGEYF
>TRBJ2-5|TRBV12-3/TRBV12-4|14|many|.
TGTGCCAGCAGTCGAGGGGGACACCAAGAGACCCAGTACTTC
CASSRGGHQETQYF
>TRBJ1-3|TRBV4-1|15|many|.
TGCGCCAGCAGCCAGACAGGACTCGCGGGAAACACCATATATTTT
CASSQTGLAGNTIYF
>TRBJ1-6|TRBV6-1|17|many|.
TGTGCCAGCAGTGGCAGCTTAGAGTCACCCGATAATTCACCCCTCCACTTT
CASSGSLESPDNSPLHF
>TRBJ1-5|TRBV20-1|14|many|.
TGCAGTGCTAGTATGTCCTTTAGCAATCAGCCCCAGCATTTT
CSASMSFSNQPQHF
>TRBJ2-7|TRBV4-1|14|many|TRBD1
TGCGCCAGCAGCCAAGTCGGGACAGGAGGCGAGCAGTACTTC
CASSQVGTGGEQYF
>TRBJ2-7|TRBV2|13|.|TRBD1
TGTGCCAGCAGGCAGGGACAGGCCTACGAGCAGTACTTC
CASRQGQAYEQYF
>TRBJ2-5|TRBV18|17|many|TRBD1
TGTGCCAGCTCACCAGAGACGACAGGGGGGTACCAAGAGACCCAGTACTTC
CASSPETTGGYQETQYF
>TRBJ1-1|TRBV12-3/TRBV12-4|15|many|.
TGTGCCAGCAGTTTATTGTCGGGGGCCGGCACTGAAGCTTTCTTT
CASSLLSGAGTEAFF
>TRBJ2-5|TRBV29-1|15|many|TRBD1
TGCAGCCTTGTCCCCACAGGGGATAGAATCGAGACCCAGTACTTC
CSLVPTGDRIETQYF
>TRBJ2-5|TRBV7-2|16|many|.
TGTGCCAGCACCTCCCGCAGGAGCGGATTACAAGAGACCCAGTACTTC
CASTSRRSGLQETQYF